This TCR beta chain was sequenced in a study of cytomegalovirus exposure and HLA in healthy donors. Study results and caveats: Researchers reported that a few CMV-associated chains were confirmed in vitro as CMV antigen-specific. A classifier reportedly called cytomegalovirus status with high sensitivity and specificity.

On this clone itself: Its antigen is as yet unknown.

After removal of 3 bases from V and 2 bases from J, the junction contained 8 bases not matched to a gene. The length of the CDR3 is 16 residues. Germline CDR1 is MNHEY and CDR2 is SMNVEV (reference sequence). The approximately 120-subject validation cohort, separate from the approximately 640-subject first cohort, included the donors. Profiled with immunoSEQ multiplex PCR; TCRdb holds only in-frame clones, not every one. The table records 65,000 or so clones, approximately 96% of them present only once. This TCR came from a man between 18 and 35 years old in good health and CMV-seropositive. Sequencing was done on a sample of PBMCs. This chain links TRBV27 with TRBJ1-1; 8 nucleotides align to TRBD1. For the CDR3, the DNA is TGTGCCAGCAGTTTCCAGGACAGGGTAGGTAACACTGAAGCTTTCTTT. It yields the protein CASSFQDRVGNTEAFF.